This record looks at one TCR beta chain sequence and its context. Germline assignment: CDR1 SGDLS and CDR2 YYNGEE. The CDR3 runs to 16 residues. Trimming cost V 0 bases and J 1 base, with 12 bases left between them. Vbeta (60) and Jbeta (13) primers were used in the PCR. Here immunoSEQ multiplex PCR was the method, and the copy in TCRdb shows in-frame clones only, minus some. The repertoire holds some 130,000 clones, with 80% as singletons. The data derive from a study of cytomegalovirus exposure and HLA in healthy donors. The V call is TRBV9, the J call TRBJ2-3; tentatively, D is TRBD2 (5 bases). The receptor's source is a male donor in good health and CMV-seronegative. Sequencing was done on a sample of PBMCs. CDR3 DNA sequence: TGTGCCAGCAGCGTAGCGCCGGGATTACGCACAGATACGCAGTATTTT. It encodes CASSVAPGLRTDTQYF.